This record covers a single T cell receptor (beta chain). The antigen is undetermined. The entry originates in a study of OX40 agonist ivuxolimab in advanced cancers. For the study at large: Dose-escalation patients suffered from hepatocellular carcinoma, melanoma, renal cell or head and neck cancer. Study-level findings and limits: Antigen targets of the expanded peripheral T cells went undetermined.

Sequencing was performed with immunoSEQ multiplex PCR; in TCRdb, only in-frame clones are kept and a portion is missing. This sample has 70,000 to 85,000 clones, with roughly 90% found just once. At baseline, cycle 4 day 1, and cycle 7 day 1, blood was sampled. Deletions cut 0 bases from V and 3 bases from J, with 9 bases between. This CDR3 contains 14 residues. CDR1 SGHRS and CDR2 YFSETQ come from the germline V gene. This receptor was obtained from an adult with an advanced solid tumor such as melanoma, head and neck, liver or kidney cancer. Sequencing was performed on CD4+ or CD8+ T cells sorted from blood, taken in a trial of the OX40 agonist ivuxolimab. The chain employs TRBV5-1 and TRBJ1-2; D gene uncertain. CDR3 bases: TGCGCCAGCAGCTTGGCCCCGGGAGACTATGGCTACACCTTC. The encoded protein is CASSLAPGDYGYTF.